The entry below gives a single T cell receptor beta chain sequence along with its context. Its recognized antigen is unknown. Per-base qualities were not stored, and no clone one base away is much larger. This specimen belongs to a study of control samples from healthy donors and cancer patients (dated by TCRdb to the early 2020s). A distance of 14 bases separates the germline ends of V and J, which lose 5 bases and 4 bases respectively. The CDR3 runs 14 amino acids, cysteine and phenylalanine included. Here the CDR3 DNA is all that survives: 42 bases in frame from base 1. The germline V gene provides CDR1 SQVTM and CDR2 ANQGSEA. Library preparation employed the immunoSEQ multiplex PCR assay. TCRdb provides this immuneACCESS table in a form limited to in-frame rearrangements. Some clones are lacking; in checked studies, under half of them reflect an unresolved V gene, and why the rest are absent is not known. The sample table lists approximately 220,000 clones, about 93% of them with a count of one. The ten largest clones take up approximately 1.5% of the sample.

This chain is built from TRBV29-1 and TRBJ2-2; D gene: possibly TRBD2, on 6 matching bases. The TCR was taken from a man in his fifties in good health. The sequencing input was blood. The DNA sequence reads TGCAGCGTTCCTCGGGGGTCTAGCACCGGGGAGCTGTTTTTT. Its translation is CSVPRGSSTGELFF.